The T cell receptor (beta chain) under discussion was sequenced for a study of OX40 agonist ivuxolimab in advanced cancers. Looking at the study overall: Patients were given ivuxolimab, an antibody that agonizes OX40 (CD134). Study results and caveats: The 0.1-3.0 mg/kg partial responders had among the lowest clonal expansion. Mean expanded clone counts were higher in CD8+ than CD4+ T cells.

The data were produced by immunoSEQ multiplex PCR, yet TCRdb's version contains in-frame clones alone and is incomplete. The profile shows about 69,000 clones, roughly 87% of them singletons. CDR1 is MDHEN and CDR2 is SYDVKM in the germline V gene. There are 15 residues in the CDR3. The J segment lost 2 bases and the V segment lost 5 bases, leaving 8 bases of the junction unmatched. Systemic immunosuppression or autoimmune disease history was grounds to exclude patients. Turning to this clone: Its antigen is as yet unknown.

The input for sequencing was CD4+ or CD8+ T cells sorted from blood, taken in a trial of the OX40 agonist ivuxolimab. The V call is TRBV28, the J call TRBJ1-2, with 7 bases matching TRBD1. The clonotype comes from an adult with an advanced solid tumor such as melanoma, head and neck, liver or kidney cancer. This CDR3 is CASSPPGQQNYGYTF. CDR3 bases: TGTGCCAGCAGTCCACCGGGACAGCAAAACTATGGCTACACCTTC.